The 13 T cell receptor beta chains below were found in one sample sequenced in a study of OX40 agonist ivuxolimab in advanced cancers. Sequenced by immunoSEQ multiplex PCR; TCRdb stores in-frame clones only, minus some. Here the sample spans 95,000 or so clones, 90% to 95% being singletons. The source material was CD4+ or CD8+ T cells sorted from blood, sampled in a trial of the OX40 agonist ivuxolimab. These receptors all come from an adult with an advanced solid tumor such as melanoma, head and neck, liver or kidney cancer.

The chain joins TRBV6-6 to TRBJ2-5; TRBD1 agrees at 8 bases. This CDR3 is built from 15 residues. Germline CDR1 reads MNHNY; CDR2 reads SVGAGI (reference sequence). Germline trimming cut 9 bases from V and 3 bases from J; bases unmatched to any gene: 12. The CDR3 bases are TGTGCCAGTCCCGCGGACCCGACAGGGGAAGAGACCCAGTACTTC. It translates to CASPADPTGEETQYF.

This sequence joins TRBV6-1 and TRBJ2-5, with D possibly TRBD2 on 5 matching bases. The CDR3 totals 16 residues. The V gene's germline CDR1 is MNHNS and CDR2 SASEGT. The germline V and J ends were trimmed by 0 bases and 5 bases, with 16 bases remaining between them. The CDR3 here is CASSEASGSAAETQYF. CDR3 bases: TGTGCCAGCAGTGAAGCTAGTGGGAGCGCCGCCGAGACCCAGTACTTC.

The rearrangement links TRBV4-1 to TRBJ1-2; D gene uncertain. The CDR3 spans 14 residues. The V gene lost 4 bases and the J gene lost 6 bases, with 15 bases spanning the gap. CDR1 and CDR2 (germline): MGHRA, YSYEKL. CDR3 in DNA: TGCGCCAGCAGCCCCAGCCCGGGTGAGGATGGCTACACCTTC. Protein sequence: CASSPSPGEDGYTF.

The table lists this clone with a count of one. V and J are TRBV15 and TRBJ2-7; D gene unclear. Germline V gene data show CDR1 as LNHNV and CDR2 as YYDKDF (reference sequence). The CDR3 length is 13 residues. V was pared by 3 bases and J by 4 bases, with 10 bases between. In DNA, the CDR3 is TGTGCCACCAGCAGCGTCGGGCCTTACGAGCAGTACTTC. It specifies CATSSVGPYEQYF.

The chain has TRBV19 and TRBJ2-3; 9 bases are shared with TRBD2. Unmatched junction bases numbered 14, after V lost 1 base and J lost 9 bases. The CDR3 consists of 17 residues. The germline V gene has CDR1 LNHDA and CDR2 SQIVND (reference sequence). The CDR3 spells CASSIASASGGPGTQYF. DNA for the CDR3: TGTGCCAGTAGTATAGCATCAGCCAGCGGGGGGCCGGGGACGCAGTATTTT.

The chain uses TRBV28 and TRBJ1-5; the match to TRBD1 covers 7 bases. CDR1 MDHEN and CDR2 SYDVKM come from the germline V gene. V was clipped by 11 bases and J by 7 bases; unmatched bases: 11. The CDR3 runs to 13 residues. CDR3 nucleotide sequence: TGTGCCGGAGGAGGGGGCGCAGGGCAGCCCCAGCATTTT. This codes for CAGGGGAGQPQHF.

The V and J genes are TRBV5-1 and TRBJ2-3; either TRBD1 or TRBD2 may fit D (5 bases each). Trimming took off 4 bases at V and 0 bases at J, with 9 bases between the two ends. Germline CDR1 and CDR2: SGHRS and YFSETQ. The CDR3 is made up of 14 amino acids. CDR3: CASSEGPSTDTQYF. The CDR3 coding sequence is TGCGCCAGCAGCGAGGGACCTAGCACAGATACGCAGTATTTT.

This clone was detected only once. The rearrangement uses TRBV6-1 and TRBJ2-7; D not resolved. The CDR3 runs 11 residues. Germline CDR1 is MNHNS and CDR2 is SASEGT. The ends were cut back, 7 bases at V and 4 bases at J, with 8 bases in the middle. The CDR3 nucleotides are TGTGCCAGCACAATGGGATACGAGCAGTACTTC. Translation: CASTMGYEQYF.

This clone occurred once. The chain recombines TRBV6-8 with TRBJ2-1; D unresolved. Germline CDR1 reads MNHGY; CDR2 reads SAAAGT. This CDR3 has 10 residues. V was clipped by 7 bases and J by 6 bases, with 4 bases between them. The CDR3 spells CASNSNEQFF. DNA for the CDR3: TGTGCCAGCAATAGCAATGAGCAGTTCTTC.

The gene calls are TRBV5-4 and TRBJ2-7; 9 bases line up with TRBD1. Unmatched junction bases numbered 5, after V lost 3 bases and J lost 7 bases. The CDR3 contains 13 residues. Per the germline V gene, CDR1 is SGHNT and CDR2 is YYREEE (reference sequence). The CDR3 loop is CASSWDREREQYF. The DNA of the CDR3 is TGTGCCAGCAGCTGGGACAGGGAGCGGGAGCAGTACTTC. The variable domain in full, completed from reference TRBV5-4 and TRBJ2-7, reads ETGVTQSPTHLIKTRGQQVTLRCSSQSGHNTVSWYQQALGQGPQFIFQYYREEENGRGNFPPRFSGLQFPNYSSELNVNALELDDSALYLCASSWDREREQYFGPGTRLTVT.

For this clone: A read error may account for a junction end that differs from germline. CDR3: CASSPGPRIGAGHLDF. The CDR3 DNA follows: TGCGCCAGCTCGCCTGGACCAAGGATCGGGGCCGGGCACCTTGACTTC. This chain connects TRBV5-1 to TRBJ2-7; D may be TRBD1 or TRBD2 (5 bases each). The V gene's germline CDR1 is SGHRS and CDR2 YFSETQ. The length of the CDR3 is 16 residues.

The gene calls are TRBV19 and TRBJ1-5; D may be TRBD1 (5 bases). The CDR3 runs to 13 residues. Germline CDR1 and CDR2: LNHDA and SQIVND (reference sequence). Trimming left V 4 bases short and J 6 bases short, with 10 bases between. The CDR3 DNA follows: TGTGCCAGTAGTACGACAGTCAGTCAGCCCCAGCATTTT. Its protein is CASSTTVSQPQHF.

V usage is TRBV10-1 and J usage is TRBJ1-1; D is possibly TRBD1 (6 bases). Germline CDR1 and CDR2: WNHNN and SYGVQD (reference sequence). With 6 bases removed from V and 2 bases from J, the gap between germline ends came to 10 bases. This CDR3 has 13 amino acids. CDR3 in DNA: TGCGCCAGCAGCGAACAGGGAAACACTGAAGCTTTCTTT. Amino acids: CASSEQGNTEAFF.